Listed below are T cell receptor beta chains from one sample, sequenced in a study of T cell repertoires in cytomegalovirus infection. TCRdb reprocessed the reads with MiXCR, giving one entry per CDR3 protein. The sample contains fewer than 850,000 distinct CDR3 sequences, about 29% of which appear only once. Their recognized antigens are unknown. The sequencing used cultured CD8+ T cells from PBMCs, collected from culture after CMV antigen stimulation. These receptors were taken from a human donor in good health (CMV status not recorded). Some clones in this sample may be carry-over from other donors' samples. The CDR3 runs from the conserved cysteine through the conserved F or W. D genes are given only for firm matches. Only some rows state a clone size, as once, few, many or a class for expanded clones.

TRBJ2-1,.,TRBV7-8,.,CASSTQDYEQFF,TGTGCCAGCAGCACGCAGGACTATGAGCAGTTCTTC
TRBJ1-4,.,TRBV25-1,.,CASRGPGRGYEKLFF,TGTGCCAGCAGGGGCCCCGGAAGGGGTTATGAAAAACTGTTTTTT
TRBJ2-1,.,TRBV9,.,CASSVAGGGLNEQFF,TGTGCCAGCAGCGTAGCAGGGGGGGGCTTAAATGAGCAGTTCTTC
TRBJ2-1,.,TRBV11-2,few,CASSLVLSSYNEQFF,TGTGCCAGCAGCTTAGTACTGTCTTCCTACAATGAGCAGTTCTTC
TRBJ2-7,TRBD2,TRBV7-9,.,CASSPKGRDGTYEQYF,TGTGCCAGCAGCCCAAAAGGGAGGGACGGAACCTACGAGCAGTACTTC
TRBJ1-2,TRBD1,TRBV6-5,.,CASSYSPGQGKNYGYTF,TGTGCCAGCAGTTACTCACCCGGACAGGGGAAGAATTATGGCTACACCTTC
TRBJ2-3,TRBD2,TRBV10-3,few,CAISPSGGALDTQYF,TGTGCCATCAGTCCTAGCGGGGGGGCCTTGGATACGCAGTATTTT
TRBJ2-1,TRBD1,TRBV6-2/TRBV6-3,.,CASRTDRGEFF,TGTGCCAGCAGGACTGACAGGGGGGAGTTCTTC
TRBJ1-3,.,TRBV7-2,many,CASSSGRTSGNTIYF,TGTGCCAGCAGCTCGGGACGGACCTCTGGAAACACCATATATTTT
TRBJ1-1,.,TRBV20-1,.,CSVTGKRLRGEAFF,TGCAGTGTTACAGGGAAACGGCTGAGAGGTGAAGCTTTCTTT
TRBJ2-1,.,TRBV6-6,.,CASSYMAGIYNEQFF,TGTGCCAGCAGTTACATGGCGGGAATTTACAATGAGCAGTTCTTC
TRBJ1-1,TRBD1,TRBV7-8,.,CASSLTRGENTEAFF,TGTGCCAGCAGCTTAACCAGGGGGGAAAACACTGAAGCTTTCTTT
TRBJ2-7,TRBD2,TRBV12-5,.,CASALGGYEQYF,TGTGCTAGTGCCCTCGGGGGGTACGAGCAGTACTTC
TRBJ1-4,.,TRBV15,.,CATSRGGATNEKLFF,TGTGCCACCAGCAGAGGGGGGGCCACAAATGAAAAACTGTTTTTT
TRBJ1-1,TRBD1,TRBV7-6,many,CASSSTGGLLSEAFF,TGTGCCAGCAGCTCGACAGGGGGACTCTTAAGTGAAGCTTTCTTT
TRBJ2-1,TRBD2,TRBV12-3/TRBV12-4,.,CASSLAGGFGNEQFF,TGTGCCAGCAGTTTAGCGGGGGGGTTCGGCAATGAGCAGTTCTTC
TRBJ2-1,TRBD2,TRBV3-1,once,CASSQEAGGPFGNEQFF,TGTGCCAGCAGCCAAGAGGCGGGGGGGCCTTTTGGCAATGAGCAGTTCTTC
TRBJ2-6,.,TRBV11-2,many,CASSSPPQGAGANVLTF,TGTGCCAGCAGCTCCCCCCCCCAGGGAGCTGGGGCCAACGTCCTGACTTTC
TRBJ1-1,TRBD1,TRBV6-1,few,CASSEARDRGLAFF,TGTGCCAGCAGTGAAGCGCGGGACAGGGGGCTAGCTTTCTTT
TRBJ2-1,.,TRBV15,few,CATSRDRLGRPYNEQFF,TGTGCCACCAGCAGAGATCGTTTGGGCAGACCCTACAATGAGCAGTTCTTC
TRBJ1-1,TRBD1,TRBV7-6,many,CASSPGGVTEAFF,TGTGCCAGCAGCCCAGGGGGGGTCACTGAAGCTTTCTTT
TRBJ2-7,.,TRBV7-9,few,CASSLGDRSSYEQYF,TGTGCCAGCAGCTTGGGTGACAGGAGCTCCTACGAGCAGTACTTC
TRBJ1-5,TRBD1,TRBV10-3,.,CAISESRTGSQPQHF,TGTGCCATCAGTGAGTCGAGGACAGGGTCCCAGCCCCAGCATTTT
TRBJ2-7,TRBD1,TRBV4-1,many,CASSRDSISYEQYF,TGCGCCAGCAGCCGGGACAGTATCTCCTACGAGCAGTACTTC
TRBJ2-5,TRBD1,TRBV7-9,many,CASSLIDRGETQYF,TGTGCCAGCAGCTTAATCGACAGGGGCGAGACCCAGTACTTC